This T cell receptor beta chain was found in a study of T cell responses to AZD1222 COVID-19 vaccine. Overall study context: Pooled samples include second doses given at about 4 or 12 weeks.

Study conclusions and caveats: Mostly white British, mostly female donors; authors suggested clonal diversity may be underestimated. Nearly half of the spike-specific TCRs reportedly recognize variant regions that carry no mutations. Spike-specific TCR breadth and depth both grew after two AZD1222 doses.

Clones were read by immunoSEQ multiplex PCR, and TCRdb kept only the in-frame ones, dropping some. The sample lists 100,000 to 150,000 clones; about 88% were seen once. Germline CDR1 and CDR2: SQVTM and ANQGSEA. The CDR3 spans 14 residues. The junction had 6 bases not matched to a gene; V was cut back by 7 bases and J by 3 bases. As for this clone: Its antigen is currently unknown.

This chain connects TRBV29-1 to TRBJ1-3; 10 bases line up with TRBD1. Sequenced here: peripheral blood, sampled on day 0 of AZD1222 vaccination. The receptor comes from an adult in good health. CDR3 region: CSAGQGNGGNTIYF. CDR3 nucleotide sequence: TGCAGCGCGGGACAGGGGAACGGTGGAAACACCATATATTTT.